This TCR beta chain comes out of a study of a mutant IDH1 vaccine in newly diagnosed glioma. Overall study context: Treated patients were roughly 62% male, about 38% female, mean age about 41 years. Therapy received beforehand was radiotherapy, temozolomide, or both, with most patients given both.

Method: immunoSEQ multiplex PCR; TCRdb's copy keeps in-frame clones and lacks some. The repertoire has tens of thousands of clones, approximately 90% of them found once; the top ten carry approximately 9.1%. Per germline, CDR1 SGHRS and CDR2 YFSETQ. Trimming took 2 bases from V and 10 from J, leaving 16 bases between them. The CDR3 extends over 14 amino acids. Sample time point: baseline, week 1 (first vaccination visit). Documented treatment: pre-vaccination baseline after standard-of-care therapy. Diagnosis in the donors showed new WHO grade 3 or 4 astrocytomas that were IDH1-mutant and ATRX-lost. The TCR sequence derives from a man in his thirties or forties with glioma. Sequencing was performed on PBMCs, taken from a glioma patient treated with radiotherapy, temozolomide or both. The chain is built from TRBV5-1 and TRBJ2-1; D assignment may be TRBD1 or TRBD2 (5 bases each). CDR3 residues: CASSLEGRSTEQFF. In DNA, the CDR3 is TGCGCCAGCAGCTTAGAGGGACGCAGCACGGAGCAGTTCTTC.